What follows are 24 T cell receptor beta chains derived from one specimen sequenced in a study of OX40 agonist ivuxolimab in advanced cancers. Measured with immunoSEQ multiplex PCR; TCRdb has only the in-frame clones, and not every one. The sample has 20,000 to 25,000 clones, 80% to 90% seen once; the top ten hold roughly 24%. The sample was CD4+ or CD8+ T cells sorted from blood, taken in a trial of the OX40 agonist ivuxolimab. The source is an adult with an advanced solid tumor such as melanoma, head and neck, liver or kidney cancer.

The CDR3 sequence: CASRSGTLGEQYF. The CDR3 DNA is TGTGCCAGCCGCTCCGGGACCCTCGGCGAGCAGTACTTC. This sequence joins TRBV28 and TRBJ2-7, with D tentatively TRBD1 or TRBD2 (5 bases each). CDR1 is MDHEN, CDR2 SYDVKM, per germline. The CDR3 extends over 13 amino acids. The V end was cut by 8 bases, the J end by 6 bases, with 17 bases between.

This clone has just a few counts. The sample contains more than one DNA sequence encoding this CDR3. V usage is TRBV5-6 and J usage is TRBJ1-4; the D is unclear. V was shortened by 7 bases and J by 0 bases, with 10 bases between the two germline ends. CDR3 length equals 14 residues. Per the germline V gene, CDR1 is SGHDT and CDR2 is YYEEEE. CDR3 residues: CASSLIATNEKLFF. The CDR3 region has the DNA TGTGCCAGCTCCTTGATTGCAACTAATGAAAAACTGTTTTTT.

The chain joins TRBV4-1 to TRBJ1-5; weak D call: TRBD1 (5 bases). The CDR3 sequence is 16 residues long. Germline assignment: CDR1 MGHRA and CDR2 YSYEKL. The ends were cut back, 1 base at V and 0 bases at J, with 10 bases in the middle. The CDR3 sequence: CASSQVDSYSNQPQHF. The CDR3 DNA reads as TGCGCCAGCAGCCAAGTTGACAGCTATAGCAATCAGCCCCAGCATTTT.

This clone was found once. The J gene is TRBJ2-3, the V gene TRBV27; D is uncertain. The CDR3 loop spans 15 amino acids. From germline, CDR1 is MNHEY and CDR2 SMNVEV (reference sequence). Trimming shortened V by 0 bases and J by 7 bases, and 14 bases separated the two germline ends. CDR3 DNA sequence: TGTGCCAGCAGTTTATCATACCCCATGGGAAATACGCAGTATTTT. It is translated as CASSLSYPMGNTQYF.

The CDR3 spells CASSVVSDYGYTF. The CDR3 bases are TGTGCCAGCAGCGTAGTGTCAGACTATGGCTACACCTTC. The chain carries TRBV9 and TRBJ1-2; D is unclear. Trimming left V 0 bases short and J 3 bases short, with 6 bases between. Germline V gene data show CDR1 as SGDLS and CDR2 as YYNGEE. The CDR3 has 13 amino acids.

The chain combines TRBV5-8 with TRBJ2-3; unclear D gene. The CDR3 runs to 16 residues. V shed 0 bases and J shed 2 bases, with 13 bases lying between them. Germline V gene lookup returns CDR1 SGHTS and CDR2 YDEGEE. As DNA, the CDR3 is TGTGCCAGCAGCTTGGGTTCTCTAACAAACACAGATACGCAGTATTTT. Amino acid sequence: CASSLGSLTNTDTQYF. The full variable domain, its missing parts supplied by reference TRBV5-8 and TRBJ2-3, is EAGVTQSPTHLIKTRGQQATLRCSPISGHTSVYWYQQALGLGLQFLLWYDEGEERNRGNFPPRFSGRQFPNYSSELNVNALELEDSALYLCASSLGSLTNTDTQYFGPGTRLTVL.

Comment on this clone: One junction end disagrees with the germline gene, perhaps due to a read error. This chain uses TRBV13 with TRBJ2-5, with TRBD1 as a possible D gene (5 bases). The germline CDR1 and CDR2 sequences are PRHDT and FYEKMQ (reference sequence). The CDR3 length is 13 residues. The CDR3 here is CASTLGVQETQYF. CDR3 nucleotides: TGTGCCAGCACCTTAGGGGTCCAAGAGACCCAGTACTTC.

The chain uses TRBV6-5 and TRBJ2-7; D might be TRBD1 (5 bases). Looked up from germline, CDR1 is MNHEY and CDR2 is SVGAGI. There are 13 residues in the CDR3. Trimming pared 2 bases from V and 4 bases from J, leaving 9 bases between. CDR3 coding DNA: TGTGCCAGCAGTTACGACAAGGGGTACGAGCAGTACTTC. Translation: CASSYDKGYEQYF.

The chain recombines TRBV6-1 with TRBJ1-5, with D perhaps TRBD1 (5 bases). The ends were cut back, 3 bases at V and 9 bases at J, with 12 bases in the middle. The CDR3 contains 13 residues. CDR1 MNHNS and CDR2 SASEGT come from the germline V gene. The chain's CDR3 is CASSDREVRPQHF. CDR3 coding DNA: TGTGCCAGCAGTGACAGGGAGGTCAGGCCCCAGCATTTT.

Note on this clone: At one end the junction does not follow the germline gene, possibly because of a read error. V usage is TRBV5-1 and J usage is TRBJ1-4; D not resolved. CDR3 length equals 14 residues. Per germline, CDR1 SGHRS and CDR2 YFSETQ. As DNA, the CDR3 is TGTGCCAGCAGCTTGATAGCAACTAATGAAAAACTGTTTTTT. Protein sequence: CASSLIATNEKLFF.

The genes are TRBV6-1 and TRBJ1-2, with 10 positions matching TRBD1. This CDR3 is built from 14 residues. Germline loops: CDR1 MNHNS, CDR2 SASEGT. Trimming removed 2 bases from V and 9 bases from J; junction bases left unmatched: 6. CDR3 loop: CASSELGTGVRYTF. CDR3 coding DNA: TGTGCCAGCAGTGAACTTGGGACAGGGGTACGCTACACCTTC.

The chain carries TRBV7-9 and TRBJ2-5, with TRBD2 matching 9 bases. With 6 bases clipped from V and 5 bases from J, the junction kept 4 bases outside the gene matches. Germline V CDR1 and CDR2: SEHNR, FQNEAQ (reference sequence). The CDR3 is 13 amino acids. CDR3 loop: CASRIAGAETQYF. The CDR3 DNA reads TGTGCCAGCAGGATAGCGGGAGCGGAGACCCAGTACTTC.

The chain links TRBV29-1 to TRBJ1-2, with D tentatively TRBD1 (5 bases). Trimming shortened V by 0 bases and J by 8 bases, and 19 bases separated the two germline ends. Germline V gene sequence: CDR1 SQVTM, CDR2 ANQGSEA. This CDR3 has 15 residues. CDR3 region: CSVEDGPPQGEGYTF. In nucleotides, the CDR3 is TGCAGCGTTGAAGACGGTCCTCCCCAAGGGGAAGGCTACACCTTC.

In DNA form, the CDR3 reads TGTGCCAGCAGTTCTAGCGGGGGTTTTCCCCTGGGTGAGCAGTTCTTC. This encodes CASSSSGGFPLGEQFF. This chain connects TRBV28 to TRBJ2-1; 10 nucleotides agree with TRBD2. The CDR3 extends over 16 amino acids. The V gene end was trimmed by 4 bases and the J gene end by 9 bases; junction bases not matched to a gene: 12. Germline V lookup: CDR1 MDHEN, CDR2 SYDVKM.

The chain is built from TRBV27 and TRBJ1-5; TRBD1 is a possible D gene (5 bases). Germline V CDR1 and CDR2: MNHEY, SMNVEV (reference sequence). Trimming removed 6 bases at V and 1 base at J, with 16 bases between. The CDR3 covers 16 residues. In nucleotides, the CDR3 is TGTGCCAGCAGAGTCGGTTCTGACAGAAGCAATCAGCCCCAGCATTTT. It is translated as CASRVGSDRSNQPQHF.

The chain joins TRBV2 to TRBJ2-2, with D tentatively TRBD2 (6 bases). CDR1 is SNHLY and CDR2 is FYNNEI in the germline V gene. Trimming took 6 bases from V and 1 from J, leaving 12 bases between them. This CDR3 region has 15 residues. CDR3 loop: CASSPRLENTGELFF. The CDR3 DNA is TGTGCCAGCAGCCCCCGACTAGAGAACACCGGGGAGCTGTTTTTT.

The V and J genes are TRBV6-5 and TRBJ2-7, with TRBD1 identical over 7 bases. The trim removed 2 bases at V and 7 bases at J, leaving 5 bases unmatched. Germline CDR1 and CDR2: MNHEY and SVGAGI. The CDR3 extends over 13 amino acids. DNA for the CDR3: TGTGCCAGCAGTTACGAGACAGGGCCTGAGCAGTACTTC. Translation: CASSYETGPEQYF.

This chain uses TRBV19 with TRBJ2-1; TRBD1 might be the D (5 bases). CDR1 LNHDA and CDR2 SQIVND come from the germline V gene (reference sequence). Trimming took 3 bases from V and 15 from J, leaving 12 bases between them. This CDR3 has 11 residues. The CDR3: CASSIQGRSFF. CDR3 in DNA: TGTGCCAGTAGTATCCAGGGCAGGTCGTTCTTC.

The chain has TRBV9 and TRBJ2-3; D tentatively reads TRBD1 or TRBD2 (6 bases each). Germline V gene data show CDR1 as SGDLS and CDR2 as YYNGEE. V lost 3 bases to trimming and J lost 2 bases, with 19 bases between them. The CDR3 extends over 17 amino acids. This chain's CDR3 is CASSAPGGHTITDTQYF. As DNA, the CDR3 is TGTGCCAGCAGCGCGCCCGGGGGACACACGATCACAGATACGCAGTATTTT.

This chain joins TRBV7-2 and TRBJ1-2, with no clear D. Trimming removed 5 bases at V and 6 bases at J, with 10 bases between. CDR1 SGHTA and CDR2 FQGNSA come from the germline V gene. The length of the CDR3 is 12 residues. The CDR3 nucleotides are TGTGCCAGCAGCCCACGGTCGGATGGCTACACCTTC. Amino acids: CASSPRSDGYTF. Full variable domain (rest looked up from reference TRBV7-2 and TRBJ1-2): GAGVSQSPSNKVTEKGKDVELRCDPISGHTALYWYRQSLGQGLEFLIYFQGNSAPDKSGLPSDRFSAERTGGSVSTLTIQRTQQEDSAVYLCASSPRSDGYTFGSGTRLTVV.

The CDR3 DNA reads as TGTGCCAGCATTGGAGAAGGGACTAGCCTCCTAAATGAGCAGTTCTTC. Protein: CASIGEGTSLLNEQFF. V and J are TRBV7-9 and TRBJ2-1, with 9 bases aligning to TRBD2. The CDR3 contains 16 residues. The V and J ends lost 7 bases and 7 bases, in that order; junction bases with no gene match: 14. From germline, CDR1 is SEHNR and CDR2 FQNEAQ (reference sequence). The full variable domain, rest sourced from reference TRBV7-9 and TRBJ2-1, is DTGVSQNPRHKITKRGQNVTFRCDPISEHNRLYWYRQTLGQGPEFLTYFQNEAQLEKSRLLSDRFSAERPKGSFSTLEIQRTEQGDSAMYLCASIGEGTSLLNEQFFGPGTRLTVL.

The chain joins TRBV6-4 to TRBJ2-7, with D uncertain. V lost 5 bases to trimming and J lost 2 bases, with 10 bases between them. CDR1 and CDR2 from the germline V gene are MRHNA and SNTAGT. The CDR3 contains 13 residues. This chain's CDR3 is CASSLGPTYEQYF. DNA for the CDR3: TGTGCCAGCAGTTTAGGGCCCACCTACGAGCAGTACTTC.

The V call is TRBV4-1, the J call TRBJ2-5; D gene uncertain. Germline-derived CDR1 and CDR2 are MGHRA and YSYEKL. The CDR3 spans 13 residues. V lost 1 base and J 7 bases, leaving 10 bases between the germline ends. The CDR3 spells CASSQGPAGTQYF. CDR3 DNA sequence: TGCGCCAGCAGCCAAGGCCCCGCTGGGACCCAGTACTTC.

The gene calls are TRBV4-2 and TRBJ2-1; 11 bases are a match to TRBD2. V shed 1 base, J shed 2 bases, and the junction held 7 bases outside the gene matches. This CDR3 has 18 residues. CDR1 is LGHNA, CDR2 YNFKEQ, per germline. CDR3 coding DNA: TGTGCCAGCAGCCAAGTCCCGGGACTAGCGGACACCTACAATGAGCAGTTCTTC. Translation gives CASSQVPGLADTYNEQFF.